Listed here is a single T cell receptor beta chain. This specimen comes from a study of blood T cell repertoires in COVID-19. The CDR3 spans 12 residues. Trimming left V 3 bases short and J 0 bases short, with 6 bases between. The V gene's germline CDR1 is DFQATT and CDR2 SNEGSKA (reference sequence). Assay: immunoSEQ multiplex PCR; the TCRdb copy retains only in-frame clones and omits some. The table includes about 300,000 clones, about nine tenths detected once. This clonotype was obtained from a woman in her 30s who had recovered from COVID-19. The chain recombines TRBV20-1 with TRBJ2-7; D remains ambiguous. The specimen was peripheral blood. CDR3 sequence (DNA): TGCAGTGCTAGTAGGAGCTCCTACGAGCAGTACTTC. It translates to CSASRSSYEQYF.